The source of this TCR beta chain is a study of cytomegalovirus exposure and HLA in healthy donors. Germline CDR1 LNHNV, CDR2 YYDKDF (reference sequence). The V and J ends lost 6 bases and 0 bases respectively, with 12 bases between them. The CDR3 consists of 14 residues. Amplification used 60 Vbeta primers and 13 Jbeta primers. The table came from immunoSEQ multiplex PCR; TCRdb's copy has only in-frame clones and leaves some out. The table shows around 190,000 clones, with around 80% occurring only once. The rearrangement links TRBV15 to TRBJ2-7; tentative D call: TRBD1 (5 bases). Source material: PBMCs. The source of this sequence is a man younger than 35 in good health and CMV-seronegative. The CDR3 loop reads CATRSRQYSYEQYF. CDR3 bases: TGTGCCACCAGAAGCCGACAGTACTCCTACGAGCAGTACTTC. Full variable domain (missing parts from reference TRBV15 and TRBJ2-7): DAMVIQNPRYQVTQFGKPVTLSCSQTLNHNVMYWYQQKSSQAPKLLFHYYDKDFNNEADTPDNFQSRRPNTSFCFLDIRSPGLGDTAMYLCATRSRQYSYEQYFGPGTRLTVT.